Listed below are T cell receptor beta chains from one sample, sequenced in a study of cytomegalovirus exposure and HLA in healthy donors. Some clones are missing from TCRdb's copy, which holds only in-frame ones; the method was immunoSEQ multiplex PCR. The sample has approximately 77,000 clones, and its top ten clones hold approximately 4.2%. Sequenced input: PBMCs. The receptors stem from a man aged 25 to 40 in good health and CMV-seronegative. Each CDR3 is given with its conserved first and last residue. D genes are given only for firm matches.

d_gene,j_gene,v_gene,CDR3nt,CDR3aa
-,TRBJ1-2,TRBV5-1,TGCGCCAGCAGCTCCCTTACAGGGAACTATGGCTACACCTTC,CASSSLTGNYGYTF
-,TRBJ1-5,TRBV18,TGTGCCAGCTCACGGACAGAAAGCAATCAGCCCCAGCATTTT,CASSRTESNQPQHF
TRBD1,TRBJ1-2,TRBV7-2,TGTGCCAGCAGCTTCCCGGGACAGGACTATGGCTACACCTTC,CASSFPGQDYGYTF
-,TRBJ1-1,TRBV27,TGTGCCAGCAGTCTCGGGGGGGGGTCGGGCCCTGAAGCTTTCTTT,CASSLGGGSGPEAFF
TRBD1,TRBJ2-3,TRBV5-1,TGCGCCAGCAGCTTGGTCTGGTCACAGGGGGCAGATACGCAGTATTTT,CASSLVWSQGADTQYF
TRBD2,TRBJ2-3,TRBV2,TGTGCCAGCAGGCGACTAGCGGGGGACACAGATACGCAGTATTTT,CASRRLAGDTDTQYF
TRBD1,TRBJ2-1,TRBV7-2,TGTGCCAGCAGCCTCGTCCGGGACAGAAATGAGCAGTTCTTC,CASSLVRDRNEQFF
-,TRBJ1-4,TRBV6-5,TGTGCCAGCAGTTGGCTCGGGAGCGCGGAGGAAAAACTGTTTTTT,CASSWLGSAEEKLFF
TRBD2,TRBJ2-7,TRBV4-1,TGCGCCAGCAGCCAAGTAGCGGGGGGGCGGTACGAGCAGTACTTC,CASSQVAGGRYEQYF
TRBD2,TRBJ2-7,TRBV4-2,TGTGCCAGCAGCCAAGTCCAACTACTAGCGGGAGGGTCCTCGCCCTACGAGCAGTACTTC,CASSQVQLLAGGSSPYEQYF
TRBD2,TRBJ2-7,TRBV29-1,TGCAGCGTTGAAGGAAGGGGGACTAGCGGACACTACGAGCAGTACTTC,CSVEGRGTSGHYEQYF
TRBD2,TRBJ2-7,TRBV27,TGTGCCAGCAGGGGGGGGAGATACTCCTACGAGCAGTACTTC,CASRGGRYSYEQYF
-,TRBJ1-2,TRBV7-9,TGTGCCAGCAGCTTAGGTTACCCAAACAGGGACTATGGCTACACCTTC,CASSLGYPNRDYGYTF
-,TRBJ2-7,TRBV5-3,TGTGCCAGAAGCTTGGTACAGGGAGCTTACGAGCAGTACTTC,CARSLVQGAYEQYF
TRBD2,TRBJ2-1,TRBV5-6,TGTGCCAGCAGCTTCTCGGCTAGCGGGGCCCCGCGCTCCGACAATGAGCAGTTCTTC,CASSFSASGAPRSDNEQFF
-,TRBJ2-7,TRBV27,TGTGCCAGCAGTGTCAGAGGGTACGACGAGCAGTACTTC,CASSVRGYDEQYF
TRBD1,TRBJ1-1,TRBV4-1,TGCGCCAGCAGCGAATCTCCAGGGGGCGGAGGTAGAATGAACACTGAAGCTTTCTTT,CASSESPGGGGRMNTEAFF
TRBD2,TRBJ2-1,TRBV6-1,TGTGCCAGCAGTCTACTAGCGGGGTCCTACAATGAGCAGTTCTTC,CASSLLAGSYNEQFF
-,TRBJ1-1,TRBV5-1,TGCGCCAGCAGCTTGGACAGGCCGAACACTGAAGCTTTCTTT,CASSLDRPNTEAFF
TRBD2,TRBJ2-2,TRBV30,TGTGGCAGGGAGGGTGTCGCCGGGGAGCTGTTTTTT,CGREGVAGELFF
TRBD2,TRBJ2-1,TRBV4-1,TGCGCCAGCAGCCAAGATGAGAGGACTAGCGACAATGAGCAGTTCTTC,CASSQDERTSDNEQFF
-,TRBJ1-2,TRBV4-1,TGCGCCAGCAGCCAAGGCCCCGACAGAGCTAACTATGGCTACACCTTC,CASSQGPDRANYGYTF
TRBD1,TRBJ1-5,TRBV28,TGTGCCAGCAGTTTCGGCAGGGGGCTGGTTCAGCCCCAGCATTTT,CASSFGRGLVQPQHF
TRBD2,TRBJ2-5,TRBV7-6,TGTGCCAGCAGCCAGGGACTAGCGGGGGGATTCCAAGAGACCCAGTACTTC,CASSQGLAGGFQETQYF
TRBD2,TRBJ2-3,TRBV6-6,TGTGCCAGCAGTCAGACTAGCGGGAGTTCTGATACGCAGTATTTT,CASSQTSGSSDTQYF
-,TRBJ2-5,TRBV12-5,TGTGCTAGTGGTTTGGTACTGGAGACCCAGTACTTC,CASGLVLETQYF
TRBD2,TRBJ2-1,TRBV7-3,TGTGCCAGCAGCATCAGCGGGAGCTCCTACAATGAGCAGTTCTTC,CASSISGSSYNEQFF
TRBD2,TRBJ2-3,TRBV6-6,TGTGCCAGCAGTTGGGGGGGGATCACAGATACGCAGTATTTT,CASSWGGITDTQYF
-,TRBJ1-6,TRBV4-1,TGCGCCAGCAGCACCCGGGACTATAATTCACCCCTCCACTTT,CASSTRDYNSPLHF
-,TRBJ2-1,TRBV7-2,TGTGCCAGCAGCTTAAGGACACTCAGGGTGTATGAGCAGTTCTTC,CASSLRTLRVYEQFF
TRBD1,TRBJ1-2,TRBV18,TGTGCCAGCTCACCCACCGGGACAGGTGCCAACTATGGCTACACCTTC,CASSPTGTGANYGYTF
TRBD1,TRBJ1-1,TRBV6-1,TGTGCCAGCAGTGAATCGAGGGGGCCAGGTAGACCTGAAGCTTTCTTT,CASSESRGPGRPEAFF
-,TRBJ1-1,TRBV28,TGTGCCAGCAGACCCCCAAGTAGTTACACTGAAGCTTTCTTT,CASRPPSSYTEAFF
-,TRBJ2-3,TRBV7-3,TGTGCCAGCAGGCCCAATGGCGATGGGTGGGCTGATACGCAGTATTTT,CASRPNGDGWADTQYF
-,TRBJ2-2,TRBV19,TGTGCCAGTAGTATGGGGAGATGGACCGGGGAGCTGTTTTTT,CASSMGRWTGELFF
-,TRBJ1-5,TRBV2,TGTGCCAGCATGAGAGGGCCCTATAGCAATCAGCCCCAGCATTTT,CASMRGPYSNQPQHF
TRBD1,TRBJ1-2,TRBV10-3,TGTGCCATCAGTGAGGTACGGGACAGGCGCGGCTACACCTTC,CAISEVRDRRGYTF
TRBD2,TRBJ2-2,TRBV7-8,TGTGCCAGCAGCTCTAGCGGTAACACCGGGGAGCTGTTTTTT,CASSSSGNTGELFF
TRBD1,TRBJ1-2,TRBV7-9,TGTGCCAGCAGCTTAGAAGGCAGGGGGCCGAAACTCTTC,CASSLEGRGPKLF
TRBD2,TRBJ2-3,TRBV7-9,TGTGCCAGCAGCTACCCATGGGGAGGGGACCGGTTAGGAGATACGCAGTATTTT,CASSYPWGGDRLGDTQYF
-,TRBJ1-1,TRBV29-1,TGCAGCGTTTCCCGGACAGAGAACACTGAAGCTTTCTTT,CSVSRTENTEAFF
-,TRBJ2-7,TRBV6-1,TGTGCCAGCAGTGTTCGACGGGCGGGCGAGCAGTACTTC,CASSVRRAGEQYF